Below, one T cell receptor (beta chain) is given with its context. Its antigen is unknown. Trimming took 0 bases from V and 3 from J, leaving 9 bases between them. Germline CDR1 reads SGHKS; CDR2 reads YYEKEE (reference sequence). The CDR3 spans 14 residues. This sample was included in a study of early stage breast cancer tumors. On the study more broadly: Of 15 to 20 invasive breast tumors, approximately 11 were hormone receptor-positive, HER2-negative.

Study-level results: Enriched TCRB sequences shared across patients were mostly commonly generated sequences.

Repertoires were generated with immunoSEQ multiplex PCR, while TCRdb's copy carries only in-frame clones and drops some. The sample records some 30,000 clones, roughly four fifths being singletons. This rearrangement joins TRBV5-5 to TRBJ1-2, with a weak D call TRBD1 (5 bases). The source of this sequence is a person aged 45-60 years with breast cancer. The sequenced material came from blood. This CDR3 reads CASSLGRDYYGYTF. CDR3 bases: TGTGCCAGCAGCTTGGGCCGGGACTACTATGGCTACACCTTC.